Each of the 21 T cell receptor beta chains below was sequenced from the same sample in a study of cytomegalovirus exposure and HLA in healthy donors. The PCR was carried out with 60 Vbeta primers and 13 Jbeta primers. TCRdb keeps only in-frame clones here, not all; method: immunoSEQ multiplex PCR. Here the sample spans about 160,000 clones, about 82% being singletons. Sequencing was performed on PBMCs. The receptors were gathered from a woman between 25 and 40 years old in good health and CMV-seropositive.

The chain carries TRBV9 and TRBJ2-2; no firm D call. Germline lookup yields CDR1 SGDLS and CDR2 YYNGEE. The length of the CDR3 is 13 residues. The germline V and J ends were trimmed by 0 bases and 8 bases, with 8 bases remaining between them. The DNA of the CDR3 is TGTGCCAGCAGCGTAGGGCCCGGGGGGGAGCTGTTTTTT. As protein: CASSVGPGGELFF.

The chain employs TRBV7-2 and TRBJ1-1, with D maybe TRBD1 (5 bases). In germline, CDR1 is SGHTA, CDR2 FQGNSA. V lost 2 bases and J lost 4, with 8 bases in between. This CDR3 comprises 13 residues. The CDR3 loop is CASSLPGPTEAFF. DNA for the CDR3: TGTGCCAGCAGCTTACCAGGGCCCACTGAAGCTTTCTTT.

This clone was observed at least ten times. The gene calls are TRBV2 and TRBJ2-3; a weak D match, TRBD2 (5 bases). CDR1 SNHLY and CDR2 FYNNEI come from the germline V gene. V was trimmed by 3 bases and J by 1 base, leaving 11 bases between them. This CDR3 has 15 residues. The CDR3 DNA sequence: TGTGCCAGCAGTGAGTGGACTCTCCGCACAGATACGCAGTATTTT. It codes for CASSEWTLRTDTQYF.

This chain connects TRBV5-1 to TRBJ1-1; D may be TRBD1 (5 bases). This CDR3 spans 14 amino acids. Trimming took off 4 bases at V and 4 bases at J, with 14 bases between the two ends. Germline assignment: CDR1 SGHRS and CDR2 YFSETQ. The CDR3 DNA sequence: TGCGCCAGCAGCGCCCGGGTGGGGGGCACTGAAGCTTTCTTT. Its translation is CASSARVGGTEAFF.

The V call is TRBV7-3, the J call TRBJ2-3, with 14 positions matching TRBD2. Germline lookup yields CDR1 SGHTA and CDR2 FQGTGA. The length of the CDR3 is 17 residues. V gave up 3 bases and J gave up 4 bases; unmatched junction bases: 6. In DNA form, the CDR3 reads TGTGCCAGCAGCTTTAGACTAGCGGGGGGGCCGTCAGATACGCAGTATTTT. Translating it yields CASSFRLAGGPSDTQYF.

The CDR3 DNA reads TGTGCCAGCAGCGAGGGGGGGCACGAGCAGTACTTC. It yields the protein CASSEGGHEQYF. V and J are TRBV9 and TRBJ2-7, with TRBD2 as a possible D gene (7 bases). This CDR3 region has 12 residues. In germline, CDR1 is SGDLS, CDR2 YYNGEE. Trimming removed 3 bases at V and 5 bases at J, with 9 bases between.

The V gene is TRBV9, the J gene TRBJ1-5; a weak D match, TRBD1 (6 bases). This CDR3 has 15 amino acids. Per the germline V gene, CDR1 is SGDLS and CDR2 is YYNGEE. The V end lost 0 bases, the J end lost 5 bases, and 12 bases lay between the germline ends. CDR3 DNA sequence: TGTGCCAGCAGCGTAGGAGGGGGTGTACATCAGCCCCAGCATTTT. Its protein is CASSVGGGVHQPQHF.

The chain has TRBV2 and TRBJ1-1; TRBD1 is a possible D gene (5 bases). This CDR3 has 14 amino acids. Germline CDR1 reads SNHLY; CDR2 reads FYNNEI. The ends were cut back, 3 bases at V and 0 bases at J, with 8 bases in the middle. CDR3 nucleotides: TGTGCCAGCAGTGAGCCGACAGTGAACACTGAAGCTTTCTTT. Amino acid sequence: CASSEPTVNTEAFF.

Here the CDR3 reads CASSQDMRYEQYF. The CDR3 DNA is TGCGCCAGCAGCCAAGATATGCGCTACGAGCAGTACTTC. V and J are TRBV4-3 and TRBJ2-7; no clear D gene. The CDR3 covers 13 residues. Germline CDR1 is LGHNA and CDR2 is YSLEER. Deletions cut 0 bases from V and 3 bases from J, with 6 bases between.

This clone has just a few counts. The CDR3: CATSRESLAGESYEQYF. Written as DNA, the CDR3 is TGTGCCACCAGCCGCGAAAGCTTAGCGGGGGAGAGTTACGAGCAGTACTTC. The V call is TRBV15, the J call TRBJ2-7, with 9 bases matching TRBD2. Germline values: CDR1 LNHNV, CDR2 YYDKDF (reference sequence). The CDR3 contains 17 residues. The V segment lost 5 bases and the J segment 4 bases; nucleotides outside the gene matches: 15.

The rearrangement links TRBV9 to TRBJ2-2; 7 nucleotides match TRBD1. The CDR3 extends over 14 amino acids. The junction had 6 bases not matched to a gene; V was cut back by 3 bases and J by 7 bases. Germline loops: CDR1 SGDLS, CDR2 YYNGEE. In DNA form, the CDR3 reads TGTGCCAGCAGCGGCACAGGGGTGGTCGGGGAGCTGTTTTTT. Its protein is CASSGTGVVGELFF.

The V gene is TRBV28, the J gene TRBJ2-1, with 8 bases lining up with TRBD1. CDR3 length: 15 amino acids. The germline CDR1 and CDR2 sequences are MDHEN and SYDVKM. J lost 4 bases, V lost 2 bases, and 4 bases had no gene match. The chain's CDR3 is CASSLRQGAYNEQFF. As DNA, the CDR3 is TGTGCCAGCAGTTTACGGCAGGGGGCATACAATGAGCAGTTCTTC. Together with reference TRBV28 and TRBJ2-1, the CDR3 gives the full variable domain: DVKVTQSSRYLVKRTGEKVFLECVQDMDHENMFWYRQDPGLGLRLIYFSYDVKMKEKGDIPEGYSVSREKKERFSLILESASTNQTSMYLCASSLRQGAYNEQFFGPGTRLTVL.

The chain uses TRBV30 and TRBJ2-7; D is unclear. Germline lookup yields CDR1 GTSNPN and CDR2 SVGIG (reference sequence). This CDR3 region has 11 residues. The V gene lost 0 bases and the J gene lost 5 bases, with 5 bases spanning the gap. The CDR3 nucleotides are TGTGCCTGGAGTGTAGCCCACGAGCAGTACTTC. Translated, it gives CAWSVAHEQYF.

V usage is TRBV29-1 and J usage is TRBJ2-2; 7 nucleotides match TRBD2. Unmatched junction bases numbered 1, after V lost 7 bases and J lost 5 bases. The V gene's germline CDR1 is SQVTM and CDR2 ANQGSEA. The CDR3 extends over 11 amino acids. DNA for the CDR3: TGCAGCGGCGGGGGTACCGGGGAGCTGTTTTTT. Encoded protein: CSGGGTGELFF.

This chain connects TRBV11-3 to TRBJ2-1; 13 bases agree with TRBD2. The germline V gene encodes CDR1 SGHNT and CDR2 YENEEA. With 2 bases clipped from V and 7 bases from J, the junction kept 2 bases outside the gene matches. The CDR3 covers 15 residues. CDR3 residues: CASSLTSGGANEQFF. DNA of the CDR3: TGTGCCAGCAGCTTAACTAGCGGGGGGGCAAATGAGCAGTTCTTC. Looking up the rest from reference TRBV11-3 and TRBJ2-1 gives the full variable domain: EAGVVQSPRYKIIEKKQPVAFWCNPISGHNTLYWYLQNLGQGPELLIRYENEEAVDDSQLPKDRFSAERLKGVDSTLKIQPAELGDSAVYLCASSLTSGGANEQFFGPGTRLTVL.

The chain carries TRBV27 and TRBJ2-7; D is perhaps TRBD2 (5 bases). Trimming cost V 4 bases and J 6 bases, with 19 bases left between them. The CDR3 loop spans 15 amino acids. Germline V gene sequence: CDR1 MNHEY, CDR2 SMNVEV (reference sequence). The CDR3 sequence is CASSSKDGMVFEQYF. The CDR3 DNA reads as TGTGCCAGCAGTTCTAAGGACGGGATGGTGTTCGAGCAGTACTTC.

The V call is TRBV6-1, the J call TRBJ1-6; no definite D call. This CDR3 spans 15 amino acids. The ends were cut back, 2 bases at V and 6 bases at J, with 11 bases in the middle. Germline V CDR1 and CDR2: MNHNS, SASEGT. CDR3 coding DNA: TGTGCCAGCAGTGAACCTGCAAACTTTAATTCACCCCTCCACTTT. This encodes CASSEPANFNSPLHF.

The chain couples TRBV6-1 to TRBJ2-7; 7 bases line up with TRBD1. J lost 2 bases, V lost 5 bases, and 6 bases had no gene match. In germline, CDR1 is MNHNS, CDR2 SASEGT. The CDR3 is 14 amino acids. CDR3 bases: TGTGCCAGCAGTTATACAGGGGTTACCTACGAGCAGTACTTC. Translating it yields CASSYTGVTYEQYF.

The CDR3 here is CASKPGQGRGEKLFF. CDR3 nucleotides: TGTGCCAGCAAACCGGGACAGGGCCGAGGTGAAAAACTGTTTTTT. This chain joins TRBV28 and TRBJ1-4, with TRBD1 identical over 9 bases. Per the germline V gene, CDR1 is MDHEN and CDR2 is SYDVKM. J lost 7 bases, V lost 7 bases, and 10 bases had no gene match. The CDR3 length is 15 residues. Filled out from reference TRBV28 and TRBJ1-4, the complete variable domain reads DVKVTQSSRYLVKRTGEKVFLECVQDMDHENMFWYRQDPGLGLRLIYFSYDVKMKEKGDIPEGYSVSREKKERFSLILESASTNQTSMYLCASKPGQGRGEKLFFGSGTQLSVL.

The chain couples TRBV6-5 to TRBJ1-2, with 8 bases aligning to TRBD1. The junction had 9 bases not matched to a gene; V was cut back by 6 bases and J by 3 bases. Germline V gene sequence: CDR1 MNHEY, CDR2 SVGAGI. There are 15 residues in the CDR3. CDR3 coding DNA: TGTGCCAGCAGCCCCGTGGGCAGGGGGCACTATGGCTACACCTTC. It specifies CASSPVGRGHYGYTF.

The chain combines TRBV6-6 with TRBJ2-7; 8 nucleotides line up with TRBD2. The CDR3 spans 13 residues. Germline V gene data show CDR1 as MNHNY and CDR2 as SVGAGI (reference sequence). The ends lost 7 bases at V and 2 bases at J; junction bases unmatched: 4. As DNA, the CDR3 is TGTGCCAGCAACCCGGGGGGGACCTACGAGCAGTACTTC. Its translation: CASNPGGTYEQYF.